This TCR beta chain was identified in a study of high-grade serous ovarian cancer treatment subgroups. Using immunoSEQ multiplex PCR, the repertoire was profiled, and TCRdb retains in-frame clones only, with some absent. The sample contains about 8,500 clones, about 78% of which appear only once. This CDR3 has 14 amino acids. Trimming left V 6 bases short and J 6 bases short, with 18 bases between. The V gene's germline CDR1 is MNHEY and CDR2 SMNVEV (reference sequence). The tumor samples were collected prior to definitive surgery or chemotherapy. Sample: tumor tissue. The chain has TRBV27 and TRBJ2-7; a weak D match, TRBD1 (5 bases). The TCR comes from a human donor with high-grade serous ovarian cancer. For the CDR3, the DNA is TGTGCCAGCAGGGAATCTTCTGGGGCGGCCGAGCAGTACTTC. This encodes CASRESSGAAEQYF.